Here is one T cell receptor beta chain with its context. This specimen comes from a study of CD8+ T cells in alopecia areata. As for treatment: oral pan-JAK inhibitor, 5-10 mg twice daily. This CDR3 spans 15 amino acids. The V end lost 3 bases, the J end lost 0 bases, and 9 bases lay between the germline ends. Germline V gene sequence: CDR1 SQVTM, CDR2 ANQGSEA. Extraction of RNA preceded its reverse transcription into cDNA, which served as the sequencing template. Assay: immunoSEQ multiplex PCR; the TCRdb copy retains only in-frame clones and omits some. The data contain 150,000 to 200,000 clones, roughly 58% of them singletons.

The receptor comes from a human donor with alopecia areata. The genes are TRBV29-1 and TRBJ2-6; maybe TRBD1 (5 bases). The sequenced sample was CD4+ T cells sorted from blood, obtained at approximately week 56, from a patient treated with tofacitinib. CDR3 nucleotide sequence: TGCAGCGTTGAGCAGGGTAGCTCTGGGGCCAACGTCCTGACTTTC. Its translation is CSVEQGSSGANVLTF.